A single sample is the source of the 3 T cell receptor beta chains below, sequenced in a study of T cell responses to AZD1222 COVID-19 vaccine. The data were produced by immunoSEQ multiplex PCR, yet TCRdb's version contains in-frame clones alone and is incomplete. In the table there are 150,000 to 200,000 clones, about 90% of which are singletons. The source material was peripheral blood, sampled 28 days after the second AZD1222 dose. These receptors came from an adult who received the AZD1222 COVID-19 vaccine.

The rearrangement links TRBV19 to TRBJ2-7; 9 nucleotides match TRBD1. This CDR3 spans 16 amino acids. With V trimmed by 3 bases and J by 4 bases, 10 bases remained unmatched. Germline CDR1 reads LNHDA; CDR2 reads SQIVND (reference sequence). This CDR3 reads CASSIRGDRVVYEQYF. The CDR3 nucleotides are TGTGCCAGTAGTATCCGGGGGGACAGGGTCGTTTACGAGCAGTACTTC.

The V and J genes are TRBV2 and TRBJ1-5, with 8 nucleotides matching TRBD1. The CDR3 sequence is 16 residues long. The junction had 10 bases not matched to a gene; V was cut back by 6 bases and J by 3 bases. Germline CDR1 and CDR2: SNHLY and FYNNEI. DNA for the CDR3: TGTGCCAGCAGGAAGATGTTACAGGGGGACAATCAGCCCCAGCATTTT. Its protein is CASRKMLQGDNQPQHF.

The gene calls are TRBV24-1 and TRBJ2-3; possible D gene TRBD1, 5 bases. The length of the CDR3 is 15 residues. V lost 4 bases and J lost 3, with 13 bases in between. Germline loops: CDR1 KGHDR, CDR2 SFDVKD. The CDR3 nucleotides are TGTGCCACCAGTGAGGTCCAGGGTAGGACAGATACGCAGTATTTT. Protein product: CATSEVQGRTDTQYF.